This passage covers 7 T cell receptor beta chains from one sample sequenced in a study of metastatic and nonmetastatic thyroid tumors. TCRdb re-analyzed the PCR reads using MiXCR. This sample has almost 35,000 clones; roughly 15% occur once, and the top ten carry 3% to 4%. Prior to thyroid surgery, none of the patients had received any treatment. The sequencing sample was made of blood. The receptors come from a female donor with papillary thyroid cancer or a benign thyroid nodule (not recorded which). Some clones in this sample may be carry-over from other donors' samples.

Remarks on this clone: At one of its ends the junction is not consistent with the germline gene, which may arise from a read error. The chain has TRBV4-1 and TRBJ1-2, with D unclear. Germline V lookup: CDR1 MGHRA, CDR2 YSYEKL. This CDR3 spans 15 amino acids. CDR3 in DNA: TGCGCCAGCAGCCAAGATCCAAAGGGCAGCTATGGCTACACATTC. Translation: CASSQDPKGSYGYTF.

In this sample, this clone turned up many times. The chain combines TRBV2 with TRBJ1-6; D may be TRBD1 (5 bases). Germline CDR1 is SNHLY and CDR2 is FYNNEI. CDR3 length: 13 residues. V shed 6 bases and J shed 7 bases, with 10 bases lying between them. CDR3 DNA: TGTGCCAGCAGGGGGCGGCAGAATTCACCCCTCCACTTT. Its translation: CASRGRQNSPLHF.

This chain links TRBV20-1 with TRBJ2-7, with TRBD2 matching over 8 bases. In germline, CDR1 is DFQATT, CDR2 SNEGSKA (reference sequence). J was trimmed by 2 bases and V by 0 bases; bases with no gene match: 3. CDR3 size: 14 residues. The CDR3 here is CSARETSVTYEQYF. The DNA of the CDR3 is TGCAGTGCTAGAGAGACTAGCGTAACCTACGAGCAGTACTTC.

This clone was detected ten times or more. The chain has TRBV6-1 and TRBJ1-2; D not resolved. The CDR3 has 11 amino acids. Germline V gives CDR1 MNHNS, CDR2 SASEGT. V dropped 4 bases and J dropped 8 bases, with 8 bases sitting between them. This CDR3 reads CASSVWWGYTF. DNA of the CDR3: TGTGCCAGCAGTGTGTGGTGGGGCTACACCTTC.

With respect to this clone: A much larger clone lies one base from this, so it may be a read error. V is TRBV7-2 and J is TRBJ2-5; D is ambiguous. This CDR3 region has 13 residues. In germline, CDR1 is SGHTA, CDR2 FQGNSA. CDR3 sequence reads: CASSLRTIETRYF. The CDR3 coding sequence is TGTGCCAGCAGCTTAAGAACGATCGAGACCCGGTACTTC. The complete variable domain, with remaining parts taken from reference TRBV7-2 and TRBJ2-5, reads GAGVSQSPSNKVTEKGKDVELRCDPISGHTALYWYRQSLGQGLEFLIYFQGNSAPDKSGLPSDRFSAERTGGSVSTLTIQRTQQEDSAVYLCASSLRTIETRYFGPGTRLLVL.

This clone was counted between two and nine times. A much larger clonotype is one base distant, so this may be a read error. The V gene is TRBV6-1, the J gene TRBJ2-1; D is unclear. Germline CDR1 reads MNHNS; CDR2 reads SASEGT. Trimming stripped 11 bases from V and 0 bases from J, with 5 bases between. The CDR3 covers 11 residues. The CDR3 DNA sequence: TGTGCCTCACTCTCCTACAATGAGCAGTTCTTC. It is translated as CASLSYNEQFF.

This clone turned up a few times. One junction end does not reproduce the germline sequence, and a read error may be involved. This chain links TRBV28 with TRBJ1-2, with D hard to call. The germline gives CDR1 MDHEN, CDR2 SYDVKM. This CDR3 is 16 amino acids long. The CDR3 protein is CASILWNSHGRYGYTF. The DNA for the CDR3 is TGTGCCAGCATTTTATGGAACTCACATGGGCGCTATGGCTACACCTTC.